The 8 T cell receptor beta chains below were found in one sample sequenced in a study of blood T cells in healthy people across ages. A second PCR of 7 to 11 cycles used a sample-barcoded 5' primer and a J-beta primer mix. TCRdb reanalysed the 5' RACE reads using MiXCR and keeps one entry per CDR3 protein. The data show around 1,900,000 distinct CDR3 sequences, approximately 39% seen once. Sequenced: blood. The origin of the receptors is a human donor in good health.

The CDR3 loop reads CASTIYSSGVGYTF. In DNA form, the CDR3 reads TGTGCCAGCACCATCTACTCCTCAGGGGTAGGCTACACCTTC. The chain employs TRBV7-2 and TRBJ1-2, with D possibly TRBD1 on 6 matching bases. Germline V CDR1 and CDR2: SGHTA, FQGNSA. The CDR3 has 14 amino acids. V was cut by 7 bases and J by 8 bases, with 20 bases left in between. The full variable domain, in which reference TRBV7-2 and TRBJ1-2 provide the parts outside the CDR3, is GAGVSQSPSNKVTEKGKDVELRCDPISGHTALYWYRQSLGQGLEFLIYFQGNSAPDKSGLPSDRFSAERTGGSVSTLTIQRTQQEDSAVYLCASTIYSSGVGYTFGSGTRLTVV.

The rearrangement uses TRBV29-1 and TRBJ2-1; TRBD1 agrees at 7 bases. V lost 5 bases, J lost 5 bases, and 9 bases stayed unmatched. Germline V gives CDR1 SQVTM, CDR2 ANQGSEA. The CDR3 totals 14 residues. The CDR3 DNA sequence: TGCAGCGTTTCCGGGACAGTCGTAAACAATGAGCAGTTCTTC. This translates into CSVSGTVVNNEQFF.

This clonotype was detected only once. The chain has TRBV20-1 and TRBJ2-7, with 9 nucleotides matching TRBD1. Germline lookup yields CDR1 DFQATT and CDR2 SNEGSKA (reference sequence). J lost 5 bases, V lost 1 base, and 6 bases had no gene match. The CDR3 loop spans 14 amino acids. The CDR3 loop reads CSARAPGQGHEQYF. The DNA of the CDR3 is TGCAGTGCTAGAGCTCCGGGACAGGGCCACGAGCAGTACTTC.

The CDR3 nucleotides read TGCAGCGTCTTGACAGGGGGCATCTTCGATGGCTACACCTTC. As protein: CSVLTGGIFDGYTF. V gene TRBV29-1 combines with J gene TRBJ1-2, with TRBD1 matching over 10 bases. The V gene end was trimmed by 6 bases and the J gene end by 6 bases; junction bases not matched to a gene: 10. Germline V gene data show CDR1 as SQVTM and CDR2 as ANQGSEA. The CDR3 consists of 14 residues.

This clonotype has a count of ten or more. This chain uses TRBV18 with TRBJ1-2; TRBD1 agrees at 7 bases. The V gene end was trimmed by 3 bases and the J gene end by 3 bases; junction bases not matched to a gene: 4. The CDR3 has 14 residues. CDR1 is KGHSH and CDR2 is LQKENI in the germline V gene. CDR3 sequence (DNA): TGTGCCAGCTCACCCGGTACAGGGGACTATGGCTACACCTTC. It yields the protein CASSPGTGDYGYTF.

This chain uses TRBV4-3 with TRBJ1-4, with D unresolved. The CDR3 contains 12 residues. Trimming shortened V by 4 bases and J by 8 bases, and 8 bases separated the two germline ends. CDR1 and CDR2 from the germline V gene are LGHNA and YSLEER. The CDR3 sequence: CASSPGLEKLFF. DNA of the CDR3: TGCGCCAGCAGCCCTGGGCTCGAAAAACTGTTTTTT.

This clonotype was found a few times. The gene calls are TRBV7-9 and TRBJ1-2; the D gene is possibly TRBD1 (5 bases). This CDR3 has 14 amino acids. V was cut by 2 bases and J by 6 bases, with 13 bases left in between. Germline V gene data show CDR1 as SEHNR and CDR2 as FQNEAQ (reference sequence). The CDR3 DNA reads TGTGCCAGCAGCTTATTCGGCAGGGTTAATGGCTACACCTTC. Translated, it gives CASSLFGRVNGYTF.

CDR3 region: CASRLGTSGAYEQYF. The CDR3 DNA sequence: TGTGCCAGCAGACTGGGGACTAGCGGGGCCTACGAGCAGTACTTC. The V call is TRBV28, the J call TRBJ2-7; 13 bases align to TRBD2. V lost 6 bases to trimming and J lost 2 bases; unmatched junction nucleotides: 4. The CDR3 runs to 15 residues. The germline gives CDR1 MDHEN, CDR2 SYDVKM.